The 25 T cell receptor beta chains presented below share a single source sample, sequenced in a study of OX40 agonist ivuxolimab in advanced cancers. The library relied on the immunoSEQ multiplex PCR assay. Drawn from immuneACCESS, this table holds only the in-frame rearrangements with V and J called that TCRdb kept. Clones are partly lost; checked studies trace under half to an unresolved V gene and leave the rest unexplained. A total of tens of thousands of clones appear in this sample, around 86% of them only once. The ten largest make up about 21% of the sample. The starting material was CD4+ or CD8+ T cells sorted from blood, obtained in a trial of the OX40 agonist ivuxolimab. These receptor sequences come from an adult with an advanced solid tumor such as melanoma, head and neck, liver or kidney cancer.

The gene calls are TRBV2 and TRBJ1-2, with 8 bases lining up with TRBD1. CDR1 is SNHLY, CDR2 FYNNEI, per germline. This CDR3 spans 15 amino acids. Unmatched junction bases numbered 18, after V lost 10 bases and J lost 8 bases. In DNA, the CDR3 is TGTGCCACCGTGGCAGGGGGCCGGGAAGGGGACGGCTACACCTTC. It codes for CATVAGGREGDGYTF.

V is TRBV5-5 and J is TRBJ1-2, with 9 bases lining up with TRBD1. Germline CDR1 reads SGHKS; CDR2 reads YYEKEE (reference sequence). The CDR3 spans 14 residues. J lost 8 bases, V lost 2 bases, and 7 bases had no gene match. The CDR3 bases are TGTGCCAGCAGCTTTGAGGGACAGGGCCGGGGCTACACCTTC. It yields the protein CASSFEGQGRGYTF.

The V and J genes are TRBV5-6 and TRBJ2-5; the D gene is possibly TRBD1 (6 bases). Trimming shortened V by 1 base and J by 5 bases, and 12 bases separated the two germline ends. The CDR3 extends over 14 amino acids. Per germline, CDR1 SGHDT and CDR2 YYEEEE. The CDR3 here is CASSLLNREETQYF. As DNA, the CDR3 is TGTGCCAGCAGCTTGCTCAACAGGGAGGAGACCCAGTACTTC.

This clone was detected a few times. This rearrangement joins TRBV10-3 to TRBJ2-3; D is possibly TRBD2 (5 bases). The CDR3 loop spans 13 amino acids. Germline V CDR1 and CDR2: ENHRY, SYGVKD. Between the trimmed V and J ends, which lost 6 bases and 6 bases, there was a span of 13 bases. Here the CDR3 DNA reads TGTGCCATCAGCCTTGGGGAGAGGGATACGCAGTATTTT. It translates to CAISLGERDTQYF.

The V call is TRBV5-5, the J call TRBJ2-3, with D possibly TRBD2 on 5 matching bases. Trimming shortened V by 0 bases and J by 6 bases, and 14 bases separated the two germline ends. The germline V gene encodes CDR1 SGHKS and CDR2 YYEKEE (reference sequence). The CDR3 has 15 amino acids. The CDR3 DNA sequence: TGTGCCAGCAGCTTGGTGAGAGGGAATTACGATACGCAGTATTTT. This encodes CASSLVRGNYDTQYF.

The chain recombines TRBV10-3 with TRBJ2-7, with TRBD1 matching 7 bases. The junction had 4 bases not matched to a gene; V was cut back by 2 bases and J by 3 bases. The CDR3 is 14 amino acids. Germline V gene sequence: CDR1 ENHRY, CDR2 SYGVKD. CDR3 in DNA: TGTGCCATCAGTGAGCCGACAGGGAGCTACGAGCAGTACTTC. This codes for CAISEPTGSYEQYF.

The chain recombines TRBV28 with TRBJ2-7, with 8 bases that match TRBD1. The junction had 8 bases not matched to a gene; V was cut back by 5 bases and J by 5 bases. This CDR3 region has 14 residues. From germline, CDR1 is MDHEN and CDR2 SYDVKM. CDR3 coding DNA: TGTGCCAGCAGTCCTTGGCAGGGACAGGACGAGCAGTACTTC. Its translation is CASSPWQGQDEQYF.

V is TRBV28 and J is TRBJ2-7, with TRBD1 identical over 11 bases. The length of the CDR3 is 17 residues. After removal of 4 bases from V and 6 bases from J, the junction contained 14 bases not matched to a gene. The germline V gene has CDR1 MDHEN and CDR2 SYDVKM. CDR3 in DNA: TGTGCCAGCAGTTCCTGGACAGGGGGCGCATTATTGGGCGAGCAGTACTTC. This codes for CASSSWTGGALLGEQYF.

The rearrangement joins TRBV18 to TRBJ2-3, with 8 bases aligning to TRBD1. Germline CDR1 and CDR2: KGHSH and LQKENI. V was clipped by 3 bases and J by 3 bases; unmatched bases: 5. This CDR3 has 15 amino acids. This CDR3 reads CASSPGQGRTDTQYF. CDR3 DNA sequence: TGTGCCAGCTCACCCGGACAGGGTCGGACAGATACGCAGTATTTT.

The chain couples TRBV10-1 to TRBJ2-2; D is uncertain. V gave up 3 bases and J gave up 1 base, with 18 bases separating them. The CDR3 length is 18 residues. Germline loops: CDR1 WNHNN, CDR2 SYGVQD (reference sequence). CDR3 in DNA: TGCGCCAGCAGTGACCCTTTTTCCAAAACTGGGAACACCGGGGAGCTGTTTTTT. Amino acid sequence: CASSDPFSKTGNTGELFF.

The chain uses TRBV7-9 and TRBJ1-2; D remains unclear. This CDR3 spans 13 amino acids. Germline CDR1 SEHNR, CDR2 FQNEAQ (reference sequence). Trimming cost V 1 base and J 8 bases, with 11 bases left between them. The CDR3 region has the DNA TGTGCCAGCAGCTTAGGAGATTTCTTCGGCTACACCTTC. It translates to CASSLGDFFGYTF.

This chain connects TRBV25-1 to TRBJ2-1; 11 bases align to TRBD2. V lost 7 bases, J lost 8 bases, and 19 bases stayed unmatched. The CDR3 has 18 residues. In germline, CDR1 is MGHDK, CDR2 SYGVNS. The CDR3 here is CASKADTRLAGRIDEQFF. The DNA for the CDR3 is TGTGCCAGCAAAGCGGATACCCGACTAGCGGGACGGATAGATGAGCAGTTCTTC.

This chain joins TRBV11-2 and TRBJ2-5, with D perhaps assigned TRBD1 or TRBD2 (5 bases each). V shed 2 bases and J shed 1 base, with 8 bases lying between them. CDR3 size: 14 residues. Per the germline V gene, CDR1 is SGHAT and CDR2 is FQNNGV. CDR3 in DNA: TGTGCCAGCAGCTTACAGGGACCCCAAGAGACCCAGTACTTC. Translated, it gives CASSLQGPQETQYF.

CDR3 sequence: CASSLPASGRASTQYF. In DNA, the CDR3 is TGTGCCAGCAGCTTACCGGCTAGCGGGAGGGCCTCTACGCAGTATTTT. The V call is TRBV7-9, the J call TRBJ2-3; 12 bases align to TRBD2. The CDR3 is 16 residues long. V shed 2 bases and J 8 bases; nucleotides not matched to a gene: 8. Germline CDR1 is SEHNR and CDR2 is FQNEAQ (reference sequence).

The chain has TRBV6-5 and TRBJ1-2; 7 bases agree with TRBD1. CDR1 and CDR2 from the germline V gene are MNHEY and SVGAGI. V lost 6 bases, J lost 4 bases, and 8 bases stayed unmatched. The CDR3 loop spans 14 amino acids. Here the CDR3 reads CASRNRGRSYGYTF. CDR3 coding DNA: TGTGCCAGCAGGAACAGGGGCCGTTCCTATGGCTACACCTTC.

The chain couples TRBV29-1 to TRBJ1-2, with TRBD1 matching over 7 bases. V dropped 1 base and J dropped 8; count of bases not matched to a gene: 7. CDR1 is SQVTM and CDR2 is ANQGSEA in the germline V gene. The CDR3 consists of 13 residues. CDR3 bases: TGCAGCGTTGAAGTACCTCAGGGGGACGGCTACACCTTC. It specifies CSVEVPQGDGYTF.

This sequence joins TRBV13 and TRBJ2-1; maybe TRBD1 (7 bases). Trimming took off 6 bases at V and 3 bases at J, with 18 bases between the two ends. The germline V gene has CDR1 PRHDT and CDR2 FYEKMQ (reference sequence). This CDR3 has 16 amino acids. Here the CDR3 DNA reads TGTGCCAGCAGTCATACCCCAGGGGGGAACTACAATGAGCAGTTCTTC. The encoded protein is CASSHTPGGNYNEQFF. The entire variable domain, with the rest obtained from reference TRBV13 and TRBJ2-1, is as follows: AAGVIQSPRHLIKEKRETATLKCYPIPRHDTVYWYQQGPGQDPQFLISFYEKMQSDKGSIPDRFSAQQFSDYHSELNMSSLELGDSALYFCASSHTPGGNYNEQFFGPGTRLTVL.

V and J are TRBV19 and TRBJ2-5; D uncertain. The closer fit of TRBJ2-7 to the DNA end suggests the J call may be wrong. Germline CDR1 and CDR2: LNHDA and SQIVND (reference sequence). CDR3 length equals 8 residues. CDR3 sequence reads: CAPREQYF. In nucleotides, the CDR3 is TGTGCCCCACGCGAGCAGTACTTC.

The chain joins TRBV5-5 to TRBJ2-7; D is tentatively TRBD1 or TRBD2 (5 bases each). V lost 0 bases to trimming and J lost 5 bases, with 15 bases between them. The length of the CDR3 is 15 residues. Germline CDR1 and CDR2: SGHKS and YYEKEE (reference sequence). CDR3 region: CASSLGQGLGDEQYF. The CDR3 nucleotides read TGTGCCAGCAGCTTGGGCCAGGGCCTGGGGGACGAGCAGTACTTC.

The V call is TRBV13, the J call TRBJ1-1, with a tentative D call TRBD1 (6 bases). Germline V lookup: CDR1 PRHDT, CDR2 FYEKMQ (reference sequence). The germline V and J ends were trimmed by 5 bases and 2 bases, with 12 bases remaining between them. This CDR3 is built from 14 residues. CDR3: CASSAGTPNTEAFF. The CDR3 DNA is TGTGCCAGCAGCGCAGGGACACCCAACACTGAAGCTTTCTTT. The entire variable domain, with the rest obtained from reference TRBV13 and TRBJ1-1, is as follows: AAGVIQSPRHLIKEKRETATLKCYPIPRHDTVYWYQQGPGQDPQFLISFYEKMQSDKGSIPDRFSAQQFSDYHSELNMSSLELGDSALYFCASSAGTPNTEAFFGQGTRLTVV.

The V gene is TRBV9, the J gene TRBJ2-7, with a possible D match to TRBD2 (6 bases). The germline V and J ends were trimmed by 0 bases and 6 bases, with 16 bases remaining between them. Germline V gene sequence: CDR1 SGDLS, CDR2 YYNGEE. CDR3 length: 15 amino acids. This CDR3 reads CASSVDSGPLSEQYF. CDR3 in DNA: TGTGCCAGCAGCGTAGATAGCGGCCCCCTTTCCGAGCAGTACTTC.

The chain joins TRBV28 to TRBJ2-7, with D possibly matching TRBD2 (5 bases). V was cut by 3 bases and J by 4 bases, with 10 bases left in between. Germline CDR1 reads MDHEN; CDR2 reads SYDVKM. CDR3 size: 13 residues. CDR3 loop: CASSFLGGYEQYF. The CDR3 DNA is TGTGCCAGCAGTTTTTTAGGAGGATACGAGCAGTACTTC.

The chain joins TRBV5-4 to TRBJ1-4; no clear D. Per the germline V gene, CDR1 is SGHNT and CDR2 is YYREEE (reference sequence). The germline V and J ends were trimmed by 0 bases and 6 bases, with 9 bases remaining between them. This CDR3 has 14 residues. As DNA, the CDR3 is TGTGCCAGCAGCTTGGCCGGGCTCGATGAAAAACTGTTTTTT. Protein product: CASSLAGLDEKLFF.

The DNA of the CDR3 is TGTGCCAGCAGTCAACTAGCGGGAACCTACGAGCAGTACTTC. Residues: CASSQLAGTYEQYF. The V call is TRBV6-5, the J call TRBJ2-7; 10 bases are a match to TRBD2. Germline CDR1 and CDR2: MNHEY and SVGAGI. The CDR3 runs 14 residues. J gave up 2 bases and V 5 bases, and 3 bases lay outside the gene matches.

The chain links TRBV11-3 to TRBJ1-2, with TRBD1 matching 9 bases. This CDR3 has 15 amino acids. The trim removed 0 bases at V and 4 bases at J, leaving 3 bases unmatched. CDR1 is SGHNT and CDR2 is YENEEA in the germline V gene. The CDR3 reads CASSLEDRGIYGYTF. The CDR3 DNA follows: TGTGCCAGCAGCTTAGAGGACAGGGGAATCTATGGCTACACCTTC.